This passage covers 8 T cell receptor beta chains from one sample sequenced in a study of blood T cells in healthy people across ages. With a J-beta primer mix and a sample-barcoded 5' primer, a second PCR ran about 7 to 12 cycles. TCRdb recomputed calls from the 5' RACE reads with MiXCR, one row per CDR3 protein. The repertoire consists of 550,000 to 650,000 distinct CDR3 sequences, with less than 35% occurring once and the leading ten covering approximately 14%. Material for sequencing was blood. The source of these receptors is a woman at least 80 years old in good health.

This clonotype was observed at least ten times. The chain joins TRBV7-3 to TRBJ2-1; 7 nucleotides agree with TRBD1. The ends lost 5 bases at V and 2 bases at J; junction bases unmatched: 6. Germline V gene sequence: CDR1 SGHTA, CDR2 FQGTGA. This CDR3 has 15 residues. CDR3 sequence: CASSAEGGTYNEQFF. The CDR3 DNA reads as TGTGCCAGCAGCGCGGAAGGGGGCACCTACAATGAGCAGTTCTTC.

This clonotype came up many times. A much larger clone lies one base from this, so it may be a read error. The chain links TRBV29-1 to TRBJ2-1, with D maybe TRBD2 (6 bases). With the DNA end fitting TRBJ2-7 better, the J assignment may be wrong. Germline lookup yields CDR1 SQVTM and CDR2 ANQGSEA. The CDR3 spans 16 residues. CDR3 in amino acids: CSVELAGPNSYNEQYF. The CDR3 nucleotides are TGCAGCGTTGAACTGGCGGGACCGAACTCCTACAATGAGCAGTACTTC.

This clonotype was detected many times. The J gene is TRBJ2-7, the V gene TRBV9; D is perhaps TRBD1 (6 bases). V shed 0 bases and J shed 3 bases, with 13 bases lying between them. CDR1 SGDLS and CDR2 YYNGEE come from the germline V gene. The length of the CDR3 is 15 residues. The CDR3 DNA sequence: TGTGCCAGCAGCGTAGGACAGGCTCCCAACTACGAGCAGTACTTC. This translates into CASSVGQAPNYEQYF.

This clonotype was counted between two and nine times. The chain has TRBV7-2 and TRBJ1-6; no firm D call. Germline V gene data show CDR1 as SGHTA and CDR2 as FQGNSA. V was pared by 2 bases and J by 11 bases, with 16 bases between. This CDR3 spans 15 amino acids. The CDR3 nucleotides are TGTGCCAGCAGCTTAACAGAAGGGTACTATCCACCCCTCCACTTT. Translated, it gives CASSLTEGYYPPLHF.

The rearrangement joins TRBV28 to TRBJ1-1; weak D call: TRBD1 (5 bases). Germline CDR1 is MDHEN and CDR2 is SYDVKM. The CDR3 length is 17 residues. With 7 bases removed from V and 2 bases from J, the gap between germline ends came to 23 bases. In nucleotides, the CDR3 is TGTGCCAGCATCGGACTCGGGGGGGAGGACCTTAACACTGAAGCTTTCTTT. Protein: CASIGLGGEDLNTEAFF.

This sequence joins TRBV7-6 and TRBJ2-5; TRBD2 might be the D (6 bases). The DNA matches TRBJ2-7 better at its end, which makes the J call doubtful. The CDR3 sequence is 16 residues long. Germline values: CDR1 SGHVS, CDR2 FNYEAQ. Here the CDR3 DNA reads TGTGCCAGCAGCTTAATGAGGTCTAGCGCGTCCTACGAGCAGTACTTC. Protein sequence: CASSLMRSSASYEQYF.

This clonotype was seen a few times. Being one base from a much bigger clone, this may be a read error. The gene calls are TRBV6-2 or TRBV6-3 and TRBJ2-4; D is unclear. V was pared by 2 bases and J by 13 bases, with 9 bases between. This CDR3 has 11 amino acids. Germline CDR1 MNHEY, CDR2 SVGEGT. The CDR3 bases are TGTGCCAGCAGTTACCCGGATGAGCAGTACTTC. The encoded protein is CASSYPDEQYF.

This clonotype appeared a few times. V and J are TRBV20-1 and TRBJ2-6, with unresolved D. Germline V gives CDR1 DFQATT, CDR2 SNEGSKA (reference sequence). The CDR3 contains 14 residues. With 1 base removed from V and 2 bases from J, the gap between germline ends came to 6 bases. The CDR3 DNA is TGCAGTGCTAGAGCGGGTCCTGGGGCCAACGTCCTGACTTTC. Protein sequence: CSARAGPGANVLTF.